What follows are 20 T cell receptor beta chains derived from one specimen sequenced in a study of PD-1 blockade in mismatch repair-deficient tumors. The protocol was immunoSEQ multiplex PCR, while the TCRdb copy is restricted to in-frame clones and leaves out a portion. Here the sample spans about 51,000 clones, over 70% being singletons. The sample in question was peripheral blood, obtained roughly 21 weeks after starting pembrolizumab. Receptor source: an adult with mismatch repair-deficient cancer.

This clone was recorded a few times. Here the CDR3 reads CASSLIMNTEAFF. For the CDR3, the DNA is TGTGCCAGCAGTTTAATTATGAACACTGAAGCTTTCTTT. The chain combines TRBV27 with TRBJ1-1; D is undetermined. CDR1 is MNHEY, CDR2 SMNVEV, per germline (reference sequence). The CDR3 spans 13 residues. The ends were cut back, 2 bases at V and 0 bases at J, with 4 bases in the middle.

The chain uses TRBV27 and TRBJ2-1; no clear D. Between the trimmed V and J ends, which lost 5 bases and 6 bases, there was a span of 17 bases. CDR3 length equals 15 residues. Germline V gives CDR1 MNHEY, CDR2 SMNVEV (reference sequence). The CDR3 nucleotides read TGTGCCAGCAGTCCCCAGTTGGGGTCAAGCAATGAGCAGTTCTTC. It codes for CASSPQLGSSNEQFF.

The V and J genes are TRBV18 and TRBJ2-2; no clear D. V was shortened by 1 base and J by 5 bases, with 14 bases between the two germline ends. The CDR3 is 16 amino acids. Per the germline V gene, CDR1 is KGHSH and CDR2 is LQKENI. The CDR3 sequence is CASSPRLEITTGELFF. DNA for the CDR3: TGTGCCAGCTCACCACGTCTAGAGATTACAACCGGGGAGCTGTTTTTT.

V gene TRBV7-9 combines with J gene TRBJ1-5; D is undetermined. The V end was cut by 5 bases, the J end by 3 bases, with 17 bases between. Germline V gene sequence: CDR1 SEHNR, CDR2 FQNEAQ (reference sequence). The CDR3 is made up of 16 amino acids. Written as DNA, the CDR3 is TGTGCCAGCAGCGCCGGGGAGGCCAGCTCCAATCAGCCCCAGCATTTT. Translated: CASSAGEASSNQPQHF.

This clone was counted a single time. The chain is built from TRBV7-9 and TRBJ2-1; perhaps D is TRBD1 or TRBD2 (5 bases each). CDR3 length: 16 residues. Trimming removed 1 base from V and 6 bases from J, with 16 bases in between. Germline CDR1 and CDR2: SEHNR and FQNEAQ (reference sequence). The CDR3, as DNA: TGTGCCAGCAGCTTAGGATTCCGGGACGGACCCAATGAGCAGTTCTTC. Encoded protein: CASSLGFRDGPNEQFF.

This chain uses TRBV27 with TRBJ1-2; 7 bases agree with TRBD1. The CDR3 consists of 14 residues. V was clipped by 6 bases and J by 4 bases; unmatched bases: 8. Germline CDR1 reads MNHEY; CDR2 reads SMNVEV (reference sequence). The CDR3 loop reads CASRPRDSSYGYTF. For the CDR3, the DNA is TGTGCCAGCAGGCCTCGGGACAGCTCCTATGGCTACACCTTC.

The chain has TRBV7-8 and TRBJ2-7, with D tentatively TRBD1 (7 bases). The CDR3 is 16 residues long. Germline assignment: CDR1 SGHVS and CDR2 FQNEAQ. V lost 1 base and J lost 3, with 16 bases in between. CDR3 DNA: TGTGCCAGCAGCTTAGTTTTAGGAGGGGGCGGCTACGAGCAGTACTTC. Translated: CASSLVLGGGGYEQYF.

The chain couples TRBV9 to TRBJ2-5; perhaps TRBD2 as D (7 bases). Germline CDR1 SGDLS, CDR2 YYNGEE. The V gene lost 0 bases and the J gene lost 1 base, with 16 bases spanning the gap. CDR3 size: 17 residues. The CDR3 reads CASSVGGGRNPQETQYF. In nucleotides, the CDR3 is TGTGCCAGCAGCGTAGGGGGGGGGCGCAATCCCCAAGAGACCCAGTACTTC. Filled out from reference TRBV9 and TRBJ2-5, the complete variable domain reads DSGVTQTPKHLITATGQRVTLRCSPRSGDLSVYWYQQSLDQGLQFLIQYYNGEERAKGNILERFSAQQFPDLHSELNLSSLELGDSALYFCASSVGGGRNPQETQYFGPGTRLLVL.

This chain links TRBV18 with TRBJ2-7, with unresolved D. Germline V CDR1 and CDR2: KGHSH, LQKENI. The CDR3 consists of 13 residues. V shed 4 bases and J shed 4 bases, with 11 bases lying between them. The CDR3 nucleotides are TGTGCCAGCTCACTAGGCCAGATGTACGAGCAGTACTTC. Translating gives CASSLGQMYEQYF.

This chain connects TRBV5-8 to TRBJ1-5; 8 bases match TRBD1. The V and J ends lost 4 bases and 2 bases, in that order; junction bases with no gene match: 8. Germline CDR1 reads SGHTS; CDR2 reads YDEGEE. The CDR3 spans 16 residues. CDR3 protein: CASSPYDRGRNQPQHF. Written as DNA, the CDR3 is TGTGCCAGCAGCCCTTACGACAGGGGTCGCAATCAGCCCCAGCATTTT.

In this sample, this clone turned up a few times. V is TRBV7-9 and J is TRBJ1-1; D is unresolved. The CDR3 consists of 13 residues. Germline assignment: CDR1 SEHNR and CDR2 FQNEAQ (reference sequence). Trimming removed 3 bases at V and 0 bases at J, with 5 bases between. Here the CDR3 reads CASSLSLNTEAFF. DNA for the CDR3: TGTGCCAGCAGCTTGAGCCTGAACACTGAAGCTTTCTTT.

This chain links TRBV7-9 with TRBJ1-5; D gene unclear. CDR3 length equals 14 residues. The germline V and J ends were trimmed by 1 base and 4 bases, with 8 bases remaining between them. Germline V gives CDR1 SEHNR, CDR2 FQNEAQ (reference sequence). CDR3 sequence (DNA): TGTGCCAGCAGCTTAGAGGCTGGGAATCAGCCCCAGCATTTT. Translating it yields CASSLEAGNQPQHF.

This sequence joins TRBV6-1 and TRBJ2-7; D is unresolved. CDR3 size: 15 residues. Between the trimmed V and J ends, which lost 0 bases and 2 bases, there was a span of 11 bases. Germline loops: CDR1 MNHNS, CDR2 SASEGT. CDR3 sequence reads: CASSEAVGSPYEQYF. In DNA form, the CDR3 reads TGTGCCAGCAGTGAAGCGGTAGGGTCCCCCTACGAGCAGTACTTC.

CDR3 amino acids: CASSRQGFQYF. The CDR3 bases are TGTGCCAGCAGTCGACAGGGGTTCCAGTACTTC. This chain joins TRBV6-5 and TRBJ2-7; TRBD1 matches at 8 bases. The CDR3 loop spans 11 amino acids. Germline V gene lookup returns CDR1 MNHEY and CDR2 SVGAGI. The V segment lost 5 bases and the J segment 10 bases; nucleotides outside the gene matches: 4.

The CDR3 DNA follows: TGTGCCAGCACCCGGGACCTCTTCTATGGCTACACCTTC. Amino acids: CASTRDLFYGYTF. The V and J genes are TRBV6-6 and TRBJ1-2, with D tentatively TRBD1 (5 bases). The CDR3 has 13 residues. The germline gives CDR1 MNHNY, CDR2 SVGAGI (reference sequence). V lost 7 bases to trimming and J lost 4 bases, with 13 bases between them.

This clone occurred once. The CDR3 sequence: CASSGPTGYYEQYF. In DNA form, the CDR3 reads TGTGCCAGCAGCGGACCGACAGGTTACTACGAGCAGTACTTC. The genes are TRBV21-1 and TRBJ2-7; the table gives TRBD1 as D, unverified against the DNA. TRBV21-1 is marked as a pseudogene. The CDR3 runs 14 residues.

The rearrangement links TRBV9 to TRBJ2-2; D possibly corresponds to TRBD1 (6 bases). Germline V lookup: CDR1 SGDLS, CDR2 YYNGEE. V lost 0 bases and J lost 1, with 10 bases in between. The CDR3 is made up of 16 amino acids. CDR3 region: CASSVGQGRNTGELFF. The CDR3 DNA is TGTGCCAGCAGCGTAGGGCAGGGGAGGAACACCGGGGAGCTGTTTTTT.

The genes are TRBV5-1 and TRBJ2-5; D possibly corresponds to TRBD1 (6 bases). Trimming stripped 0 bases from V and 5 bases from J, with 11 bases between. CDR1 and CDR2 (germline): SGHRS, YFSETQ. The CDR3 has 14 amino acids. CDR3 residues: CASSLVGALETQYF. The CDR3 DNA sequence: TGCGCCAGCAGCTTGGTGGGGGCACTGGAGACCCAGTACTTC.

As DNA, the CDR3 is TGTGCTAGTGGTTTGGTAATTATTCCAGGGGGTTTCGACGGGGAGCTGTTTTTT. Amino acids: CASGLVIIPGGFDGELFF. This rearrangement joins TRBV12-5 to TRBJ2-2, with 7 bases matching TRBD1. J gave up 7 bases and V 0 bases, and 14 bases lay outside the gene matches. Germline CDR1 LGHNT, CDR2 FRNRAP. The length of the CDR3 is 18 residues.

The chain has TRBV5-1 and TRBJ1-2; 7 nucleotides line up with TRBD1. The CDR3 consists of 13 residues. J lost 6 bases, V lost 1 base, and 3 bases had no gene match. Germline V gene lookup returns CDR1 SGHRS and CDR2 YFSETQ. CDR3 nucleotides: TGCGCCAGCAGCTTGACAGGGGTGGATGGCTACACCTTC. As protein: CASSLTGVDGYTF.